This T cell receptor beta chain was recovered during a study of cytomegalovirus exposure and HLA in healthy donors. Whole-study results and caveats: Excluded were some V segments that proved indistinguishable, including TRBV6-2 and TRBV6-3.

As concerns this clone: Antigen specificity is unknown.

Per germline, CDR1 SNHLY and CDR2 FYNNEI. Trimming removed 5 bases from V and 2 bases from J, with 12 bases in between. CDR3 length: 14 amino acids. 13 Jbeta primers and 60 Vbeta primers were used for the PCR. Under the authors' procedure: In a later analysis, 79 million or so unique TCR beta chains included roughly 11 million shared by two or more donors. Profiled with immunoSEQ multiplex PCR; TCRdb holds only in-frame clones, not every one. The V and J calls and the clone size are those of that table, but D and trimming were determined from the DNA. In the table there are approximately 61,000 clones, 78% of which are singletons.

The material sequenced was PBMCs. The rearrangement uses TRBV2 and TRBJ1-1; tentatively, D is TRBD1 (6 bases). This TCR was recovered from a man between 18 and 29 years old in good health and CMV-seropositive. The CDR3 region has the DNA TGTGCCAGCAGTCTGGACAGTTCTAACACTGAAGCTTTCTTT. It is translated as CASSLDSSNTEAFF. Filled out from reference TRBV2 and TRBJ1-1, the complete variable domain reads EPEVTQTPSHQVTQMGQEVILRCVPISNHLYFYWYRQILGQKVEFLVSFYNNEISEKSEIFDDQFSVERPDGSNFTLKIRSTKLEDSAMYFCASSLDSSNTEAFFGQGTRLTVV.